The 25 T cell receptor beta chains reported below all come from one sample, sequenced in a study of blood T cells in healthy people across ages (dated by TCRdb to about 2015). The protocol used for the library was 5' RACE. These reads were obtained on an Illumina HiSeq 2500. The second PCR ran for about 6 to 12 cycles and used a J-beta primer mix along with a sample-barcoded 5' primer. TCRdb trimmed the raw reads at Q25, called clones with MiXCR and kept productive beta chains. When rows share a CDR3 protein, they turn into one entry using the most common DNA and genes. This sample comprises about 690,000 distinct CDR3 sequences, 40% to 45% of them detected only once. In total, the top ten clones hold roughly 30% of the sample. Source material: blood. Source of these receptors: a man aged 80 or over in good health.

This sequence joins TRBV20-1 and TRBJ2-1, with TRBD1 as a possible D gene (6 bases). The germline gives CDR1 DFQATT, CDR2 SNEGSKA (reference sequence). CDR3 size: 12 residues. V lost 4 bases and J lost 3, with 7 bases in between. The CDR3 loop is CSAIRGYNEQFF. DNA for the CDR3: TGCAGTGCTATCAGGGGCTACAATGAGCAGTTCTTC.

The chain couples TRBV19 to TRBJ2-5; D may be TRBD2 (6 bases). The J call may be mistaken, given a closer DNA end match to TRBJ2-7. Germline lookup yields CDR1 LNHDA and CDR2 SQIVND (reference sequence). The CDR3 spans 14 residues. CDR3 DNA: TGTGCCAGTAGTGCCCGGGAGACAATGTACGAGCAGTACTTC. It encodes CASSARETMYEQYF.

The genes are TRBV3-1 and TRBJ2-5; D unclear. The CDR3 loop spans 13 amino acids. The ends were cut back, 2 bases at V and 11 bases at J, with 15 bases in the middle. Germline V lookup: CDR1 LGHDT, CDR2 YNNKEL (reference sequence). This chain's CDR3 is CASSQFRINEQYF. The CDR3 nucleotides read TGTGCCAGCAGCCAATTCCGCATCAATGAGCAGTACTTC.

The chain couples TRBV2 to TRBJ1-1; TRBD1 aligns across 8 bases. CDR1 and CDR2 (germline): SNHLY, FYNNEI. With V trimmed by 6 bases and J by 7 bases, 4 bases remained unmatched. The CDR3 is made up of 12 amino acids. The CDR3 bases are TGTGCCAGCAGCCGGACAGGGAATGAAGCTTTCTTT. Residues: CASSRTGNEAFF.

In the case of this clonotype: A single base separates this from a much larger clone, so it may be a read error. V usage is TRBV6-5 and J usage is TRBJ2-1; TRBD2 matches at 10 bases. The CDR3 is 15 amino acids. Germline loops: CDR1 MNHEY, CDR2 SVGAGI. The CDR3 region is CTSSSGTSVYGEQFF. The CDR3 bases are TGTACCAGCAGCTCCGGGACTAGCGTCTATGGTGAGCAGTTCTTC.

This clonotype was seen a few times. The V and J genes are TRBV28 and TRBJ1-1; D gene ambiguous. The length of the CDR3 is 13 residues. Trimming stripped 8 bases from V and 10 bases from J, with 20 bases between. CDR1 and CDR2 (germline): MDHEN, SYDVKM. CDR3 sequence (DNA): TGTGCCAGCCGAAACTCGGGTCGATTTGTAGCTTTCTTT. It translates to CASRNSGRFVAFF.

This clonotype showed up just a few times. The chain has TRBV4-2 and TRBJ2-3, with 9 bases fitting TRBD2. Germline V gene lookup returns CDR1 LGHNA and CDR2 YNFKEQ. Trimming removed 6 bases from V and 5 bases from J; junction bases left unmatched: 6. CDR3 length: 14 residues. The CDR3 protein is CASRSELAGDTQYF. The CDR3 DNA sequence: TGTGCCAGCAGGTCGGAACTAGCGGGAGATACGCAGTATTTT.

This rearrangement joins TRBV7-2 to TRBJ2-3; D perhaps matches TRBD2 (5 bases). The CDR3 contains 14 residues. V was cut by 8 bases and J by 1 base, with 13 bases left in between. The germline V gene encodes CDR1 SGHTA and CDR2 FQGNSA. The CDR3: CASRGGLGTDTQYF. CDR3 nucleotides: TGTGCCAGCCGAGGCGGGTTGGGCACAGATACGCAGTATTTT.

This chain connects TRBV5-7 to TRBJ2-7, with 7 bases identical to TRBD1. TRBV5-7 is placed among ORFs of uncertain function. V trimming: 0 bases; J trimming: 2 bases; junction bases outside the gene matches: 5. This CDR3 region has 15 residues. The CDR3 is CASSLAGDSPYEQYF. CDR3 DNA: TGTGCCAGCAGCTTGGCCGGGGACAGTCCCTACGAGCAGTACTTC.

V and J are TRBV20-1 and TRBJ2-1; 10 bases are a match to TRBD2. V shed 6 bases and J 8 bases; nucleotides not matched to a gene: 10. The germline V gene encodes CDR1 DFQATT and CDR2 SNEGSKA (reference sequence). CDR3 size: 14 residues. This CDR3 is CSAPLAGVDDEQFF. The CDR3 nucleotides are TGCAGTGCCCCGCTAGCGGGAGTAGACGATGAGCAGTTCTTC.

This clonotype was counted many times. The chain links TRBV29-1 to TRBJ2-1; TRBD2 matches at 8 bases. Germline trimming cut 4 bases from V and 1 base from J; bases unmatched to any gene: 6. Germline assignment: CDR1 SQVTM and CDR2 ANQGSEA. The CDR3 extends over 15 amino acids. Written as DNA, the CDR3 is TGCAGCGTTGCGTCGGGAGGGCTGTCCTACAATGAGCAGTTCTTC. Translation gives CSVASGGLSYNEQFF.

This clonotype has more than one count but fewer than ten. The chain recombines TRBV5-6 with TRBJ2-7; D perhaps matches TRBD1 (7 bases). CDR3 length: 15 residues. V dropped 2 bases and J dropped 3 bases, with 15 bases sitting between them. Germline CDR1 and CDR2: SGHDT and YYEEEE. The CDR3 reads CASSFLEGAGYEQYF. CDR3 sequence (DNA): TGTGCCAGCAGCTTCTTGGAGGGGGCAGGCTACGAGCAGTACTTC.

This clonotype was observed many times. The chain combines TRBV12-3 or TRBV12-4 with TRBJ2-3, with 10 bases matching TRBD2. Trimming removed 5 bases from V and 6 bases from J; junction bases left unmatched: 11. CDR3 length: 16 amino acids. The CDR3 bases are TGTGCCAGCAGTCCCCGGACTAGCGGTTCAAGGGATACGCAGTATTTT. Translation: CASSPRTSGSRDTQYF.

This chain connects TRBV6-4 to TRBJ2-1; perhaps TRBD2 as D (6 bases). Germline CDR1 reads MRHNA; CDR2 reads SNTAGT. The CDR3 covers 14 residues. The V end lost 5 bases, the J end lost 3 bases, and 11 bases lay between the germline ends. CDR3: CASSRSSDYNEQFF. The CDR3 DNA sequence: TGTGCCAGCAGTAGGTCTAGCGACTACAATGAGCAGTTCTTC.

This clonotype showed up many times. The V gene is TRBV29-1, the J gene TRBJ2-3; the D gene is possibly TRBD1 (6 bases). CDR3 length equals 12 residues. V shed 7 bases and J shed 6 bases, with 14 bases lying between them. Germline V CDR1 and CDR2: SQVTM, ANQGSEA. The CDR3 loop is CSAWYRADTQYF. The CDR3 region has the DNA TGCAGCGCCTGGTACAGGGCTGATACGCAGTATTTT.

This chain connects TRBV6-1 to TRBJ1-1, with D maybe TRBD1 (5 bases). This CDR3 spans 13 amino acids. CDR1 is MNHNS and CDR2 is SASEGT in the germline V gene. Trimming removed 4 bases from V and 6 bases from J, with 12 bases in between. Here the CDR3 DNA reads TGTGCCAGCAGTGCGCAGGGCCGGCCTGAAGCTTTCTTT. It is translated as CASSAQGRPEAFF.

A few counts support this clonotype. The chain couples TRBV6-2 or TRBV6-3 to TRBJ2-3, with D maybe TRBD1 (5 bases). This CDR3 spans 14 amino acids. Germline V gene sequence: CDR1 MNHEY, CDR2 SVGEGT. V was pared by 10 bases and J by 1 base, with 15 bases between. The CDR3 DNA follows: TGTGCCACCAGGACGGACACGGGCACAGATACGCAGTATTTT. It specifies CATRTDTGTDTQYF.

This chain joins TRBV2 and TRBJ1-5; tentatively, D is TRBD1 (6 bases). There are 15 residues in the CDR3. Trimming cost V 7 bases and J 1 base, with 14 bases left between them. In germline, CDR1 is SNHLY, CDR2 FYNNEI. CDR3 protein: CASKGWDNSNQPQHF. CDR3 sequence (DNA): TGTGCCAGCAAAGGTTGGGACAACAGCAATCAGCCCCAGCATTTT.

This clonotype came up many times. This sequence joins TRBV4-3 and TRBJ2-1; D is uncertain. The length of the CDR3 is 18 residues. Per germline, CDR1 LGHNA and CDR2 YSLEER. Trimming removed 3 bases from V and 4 bases from J, with 22 bases in between. The CDR3 DNA sequence: TGCGCCAGCAGCCAGGAAGATACAGTGCCCTACACATACAATGAGCAGTTCTTC. This encodes CASSQEDTVPYTYNEQFF.

This chain links TRBV28 with TRBJ1-2; D call uncertain. The CDR3 is 12 amino acids. Germline V gene data show CDR1 as MDHEN and CDR2 as SYDVKM. The V end lost 4 bases, the J end lost 8 bases, and 11 bases lay between the germline ends. The CDR3 region is CASSYQTGGYTF. The CDR3 DNA is TGTGCCAGCAGTTACCAGACCGGGGGCTACACCTTC.

This chain connects TRBV20-1 to TRBJ2-7; D may correspond to TRBD1 or TRBD2 (5 bases each). This CDR3 comprises 12 residues. CDR1 and CDR2 from the germline V gene are DFQATT and SNEGSKA (reference sequence). Trimming took 5 bases from V and 7 from J, leaving 15 bases between them. As DNA, the CDR3 is TGCAGTGCTGAAGGGGTAGCGAGGGAGCAGTACTTC. This gives the protein CSAEGVAREQYF.

The chain carries TRBV20-1 and TRBJ1-1; D gene ambiguous. The ends were cut back, 3 bases at V and 5 bases at J, with 10 bases in the middle. Per the germline V gene, CDR1 is DFQATT and CDR2 is SNEGSKA (reference sequence). CDR3 length equals 12 residues. CDR3 in amino acids: CSASRRGTEAFF. The CDR3 DNA sequence: TGCAGTGCTAGCCGGAGAGGTACTGAAGCTTTCTTT.

A word on this clonotype: A much larger clonotype is one base distant, so this may be a read error. The chain's CDR3 is CASSLGLSSAPAPGEQFF. For the CDR3, the DNA is TGTGCCAGCAGCTTAGGACTATCTTCGGCCCCGGCCCCGGGGGAGCAGTTCTTC. The chain combines TRBV7-9 with TRBJ2-1; possible D gene TRBD2, 5 bases. Trimming took 1 base from V and 10 from J, leaving 26 bases between them. CDR3 length equals 18 residues. Per the germline V gene, CDR1 is SEHNR and CDR2 is FQNEAQ (reference sequence).

This clonotype showed up just a few times. The chain couples TRBV29-1 to TRBJ2-3; TRBD1 agrees at 10 bases. CDR3 length: 15 amino acids. V lost 5 bases and J lost 2; bases outside the gene matches: 7. Germline V lookup: CDR1 SQVTM, CDR2 ANQGSEA. The CDR3 sequence: CSVHLGQGITDTQYF. As DNA, the CDR3 is TGCAGCGTTCATCTGGGACAGGGGATCACAGATACGCAGTATTTT.

The chain combines TRBV7-2 with TRBJ2-1, with TRBD1 matching over 8 bases. The germline gives CDR1 SGHTA, CDR2 FQGNSA. This CDR3 region has 15 residues. The V gene end was trimmed by 5 bases and the J gene end by 5 bases; junction bases not matched to a gene: 8. In nucleotides, the CDR3 is TGTGCCAGCAGCGTGGACAGGGAACCTCACAATGAGCAGTTCTTC. This sequence encodes CASSVDREPHNEQFF.